This T cell receptor beta chain was found in a study of shared clonotypes between healthy human individuals. Across the whole study: A donor's plate count was three for CD4 naive and three for CD4 memory; CD8 naive had two and CD8 memory one.

For this clone: At the DNA level, this CDR3 is encoded by other sequences in the same sample as well.

In germline, CDR1 is MNHEY, CDR2 SMNVEV (reference sequence). The CDR3 extends over 11 amino acids. Trimming left V 1 base short and J 6 bases short, with 4 bases between. Profiling relied on immunoSEQ multiplex PCR, and the TCRdb table lists in-frame clones only, not all of them. The data show 600,000 to 750,000 clones, about 90% seen once. Every one of the donors was a Caucasian adult that lived in Nashville, Tennessee. Combination of CD45RO+ cells with CCR7-negative CD45RA+ TemRA cells was used for CD8 memory. The TCR comes from a man between 18 and 29 years old in good health. Some clones in this sample may be carry-over from other donors' samples. The chain is built from TRBV27 and TRBJ2-7; D unclear. The source material was memory CD8+ T cells from PBMCs. This sample's subset: CD45RO+ cells pooled with CCR7-negative TemRA cells. The CDR3 loop reads CASSLYGEQYF. DNA for the CDR3: TGTGCCAGCAGTTTATATGGCGAGCAGTACTTC.